These T cell receptor beta chains were read from a single sample in a study of human T cells and chemical hapten exposure. Each CDR3 protein gets one entry after TCRdb re-called the reads with MiXCR. The sample lists about 120,000 distinct CDR3 sequences; over 7.5% were seen once. Sequencing used whole blood. Every receptor here comes from a human donor in good health. Some clones in this sample may be carry-over from other donors' samples. CDR3s include the opening cysteine and the closing phenylalanine or tryptophan. The D gene is left open where the match is weak. Only some rows state a clone size, as once, few, many or a class for expanded clones.

>TRBV2|.|few|TRBJ1-4
CASRRGTTNEKLFF
TGTGCCAGCCGCAGGGGAACAACTAATGAAAAACTGTTTTTT
>TRBV19|.|.|TRBJ1-1
CASSISSTPEAFF
TGTGCCAGTAGTATAAGCAGCACCCCTGAAGCTTTCTTT
>TRBV5-5|TRBD1|many|TRBJ1-5
CASSLTGTGARQPQHF
TGTGCCAGCAGCCTGACTGGGACAGGGGCTCGTCAGCCCCAGCATTTT
>TRBV29-1|TRBD2|few|TRBJ2-2
CSARLAGRHTGELFF
TGCAGCGCCCGACTAGCGGGAAGGCACACCGGGGAGCTGTTTTTT
>TRBV6-8|.|many|TRBJ1-5
CASRSRERDSNQPQHF
TGTGCCAGCAGGTCCCGGGAGAGAGATAGCAATCAGCCCCAGCATTTT
>TRBV27|TRBD1|.|TRBJ2-7
CASSASGTGAYEQYF
TGTGCCAGCAGTGCCTCCGGGACAGGGGCCTACGAGCAGTACTTC
>TRBV29-1|TRBD1|.|TRBJ2-7
CSVQSGTGTGSYEQYF
TGCAGCGTCCAATCCGGGACAGGGACAGGCTCCTACGAGCAGTACTTC
>TRBV2|.|.|TRBJ2-7
CASSGLGSYEQYF
TGTGCCAGCAGTGGGCTGGGCTCCTACGAGCAGTACTTC
>TRBV13|.|few|TRBJ1-2
CASSLDGPNLKRNYGYTF
TGTGCCAGCAGCTTAGACGGCCCCAATCTAAAGCGTAACTATGGCTACACCTTC
>TRBV6-4|.|many|TRBJ2-7
CASSDSRHLSSYEQYF
TGTGCCAGCAGTGACTCGAGGCACTTGAGCTCCTACGAGCAGTACTTC
>TRBV15|.|many|TRBJ1-2
CATSLDSARYGYTF
TGTGCCACCAGTCTGGACAGCGCCCGATATGGCTACACCTTC
>TRBV10-3|.|few|TRBJ1-1
CAISPTVNTEAFF
TGTGCCATCAGCCCTACCGTGAACACTGAAGCTTTCTTT
>TRBV6-6|.|few|TRBJ2-3
CASSWAGTDTQYF
TGTGCCAGCAGTTGGGCGGGCACAGATACGCAGTATTTT
>TRBV27|TRBD2|.|TRBJ2-3
CASSLLLAGGTDTQYF
TGTGCCAGCAGTCTGTTACTAGCGGGGGGTACAGATACGCAGTATTTT
>TRBV6-5|.|.|TRBJ1-6
CASSYSTAYNSPLHF
TGTGCCAGCAGTTACTCGACAGCCTATAATTCACCCCTCCACTTT
>TRBV14|.|.|TRBJ2-2
CASSQDPWASNTGELFF
TGTGCCAGCAGCCAAGATCCCTGGGCATCGAACACCGGGGAGCTGTTTTTT
>TRBV6-2/TRBV6-3|.|many|TRBJ1-1
CASSSRTLPNTEAFF
TGTGCCAGCAGTTCCCGGACCCTGCCTAACACTGAAGCTTTCTTT
>TRBV29-1|.|few|TRBJ2-1
CSVEGAVDVARGYNEQFF
TGCAGCGTTGAAGGGGCCGTGGATGTAGCCCGGGGTTACAATGAGCAGTTCTTC
>TRBV7-2|.|.|TRBJ2-7
CASSLGAQSYEQYF
TGTGCCAGCAGCTTAGGTGCTCAGAGCTACGAGCAGTACTTC
>TRBV5-1|.|.|TRBJ2-7
CASSPPTAEQYF
TGCGCCAGCAGCCCCCCAACGGCCGAGCAGTACTTC
>TRBV30|TRBD1|.|TRBJ2-5
CAWRDRGIGGETQYF
TGTGCCTGGCGGGACAGGGGTATCGGGGGAGAGACCCAGTACTTC
>TRBV20-1|TRBD2|few|TRBJ2-3
CSASRVAGDSDTQYF
TGCAGTGCTAGCAGGGTAGCGGGAGACTCAGATACGCAGTATTTT
>TRBV20-1|TRBD2|many|TRBJ2-7
CSTLAGTNYEQYF
TGCAGTACTCTAGCGGGGACTAACTACGAGCAGTACTTC
>TRBV6-5|.|.|TRBJ1-4
CASRGQYATNEKLFF
TGTGCCAGCAGGGGACAATATGCAACTAATGAAAAACTGTTTTTT
>TRBV12-3/TRBV12-4|TRBD1|few|TRBJ1-5
CASRTTGGGQPQHF
TGTGCCAGCAGGACAACAGGGGGCGGACAGCCCCAGCATTTT
>TRBV6-5|.|many|TRBJ1-3
CASTGDSENTIYF
TGTGCCAGCACCGGGGATTCCGAAAACACCATATATTTT
>TRBV5-6|.|few|TRBJ1-5
CASSLAGYNQPQHF
TGTGCCAGCAGCTTGGCAGGCTACAATCAGCCCCAGCATTTT
>TRBV9|TRBD2|few|TRBJ2-5
CASSPRLAGEIETQYF
TGTGCCAGCAGCCCGCGACTAGCGGGAGAAATCGAGACCCAGTACTTC
>TRBV5-8|TRBD2|once|TRBJ2-3
CASAAGTSSRDTQYF
TGTGCCAGCGCCGCCGGGACTAGTTCGAGGGATACGCAGTATTTT
>TRBV7-6|.|.|TRBJ1-5
CASSLSPDQAQHF
TGTGCCAGCAGCTTATCGCCCGATCAAGCCCAGCATTTT
>TRBV5-1|.|.|TRBJ2-7
CASSLKGNEQYF
TGCGCCAGCAGCTTGAAGGGAAACGAGCAGTACTTC